The 25 T cell receptor beta chains listed next were all sequenced from one sample in a study of T cells in Graves' hyperthyroidism and ophthalmopathy. The TCR beta CDR3 regions underwent amplification using RNA transcripts as the source. The TCR CDR3 first-round RT-PCR relied on the HTBI primer set. From the multiplex PCR reads, TCRdb called clonotypes with MiXCR, one entry per CDR3 protein. The table lists about half a million distinct CDR3 sequences, approximately 24% of them singletons, with 11% in the top ten. The sequencing sample was made of blood. The receptor source for this set is a woman in her 30s with Graves' ophthalmopathy.

Many counts were recorded for this clonotype. This chain connects TRBV6-2 or TRBV6-3 to TRBJ2-5; D is unresolved. The V end lost 6 bases, the J end lost 2 bases, and 10 bases lay between the germline ends. In germline, CDR1 is MNHEY, CDR2 SVGEGT. The CDR3 contains 13 residues. CDR3 DNA: TGTGCCAGCAGCGCGGACCCTCAAGAGACCCAGTACTTC. It translates to CASSADPQETQYF.

This clonotype was seen at least ten times. The chain uses TRBV2 and TRBJ1-6, with 9 bases identical to TRBD1. Losses at the gene ends were 6 bases for V and 7 bases for J; bases not matched to a gene: 7. The CDR3 sequence is 15 residues long. Germline V gene lookup returns CDR1 SNHLY and CDR2 FYNNEI. CDR3 protein: CASSRDRAENSPLHF. CDR3 DNA: TGTGCCAGCAGCAGGGACAGGGCCGAGAATTCACCCCTCCACTTT.

This clonotype appeared many times. The chain employs TRBV11-2 and TRBJ2-7, with 7 positions matching TRBD1. Germline V gene sequence: CDR1 SGHAT, CDR2 FQNNGV. CDR3 length equals 16 residues. The junction had 17 bases not matched to a gene; V was cut back by 5 bases and J by 7 bases. The CDR3, as DNA: TGTGCCAGCAGCCCCAGATGGGGAGAACAGGGGACGGAGCAGTACTTC. Amino acid sequence: CASSPRWGEQGTEQYF.

The V call is TRBV9, the J call TRBJ1-2; D remains unclear. This CDR3 spans 11 amino acids. CDR1 and CDR2 (germline): SGDLS, YYNGEE. Trimming shortened V by 4 bases and J by 8 bases, and 9 bases separated the two germline ends. The CDR3 region is CASSHGRGYTF. CDR3 in DNA: TGTGCCAGCAGCCACGGACGCGGCTACACCTTC.

This clonotype has just a few counts. The chain uses TRBV6-1 and TRBJ2-5; D is possibly TRBD1 (7 bases). There are 15 residues in the CDR3. Germline values: CDR1 MNHNS, CDR2 SASEGT. Trimming took 5 bases from V and 1 from J, leaving 14 bases between them. The DNA for the CDR3 is TGTGCCAGCAGTCCCCAGGGGGGTAGCCAAGAGACCCAGTACTTC. Its protein is CASSPQGGSQETQYF.

The sample holds many counts of this clonotype. The chain uses TRBV7-9 and TRBJ1-1; D is possibly TRBD1 (6 bases). Per germline, CDR1 SEHNR and CDR2 FQNEAQ (reference sequence). There are 13 residues in the CDR3. V was cut by 5 bases and J by 5 bases, with 12 bases left in between. The CDR3 loop is CASSPNGQTEAFF. The DNA of the CDR3 is TGTGCCAGCAGCCCGAATGGACAGACTGAAGCTTTCTTT.

The chain couples TRBV20-1 to TRBJ2-7, with TRBD1 matching over 12 bases. With 6 bases clipped from V and 5 bases from J, the junction kept 8 bases outside the gene matches. The CDR3 runs to 14 residues. Germline V gene data show CDR1 as DFQATT and CDR2 as SNEGSKA (reference sequence). The CDR3 DNA sequence: TGCAGTGCAACATCCGGGACAGGGGGCGACGAGCAGTACTTC. Protein product: CSATSGTGGDEQYF.

This clonotype was picked up many times. The gene calls are TRBV2 and TRBJ1-2, with D hard to call. The V end was cut by 4 bases, the J end by 3 bases, with 12 bases between. The CDR3 is 14 residues long. Germline V gene lookup returns CDR1 SNHLY and CDR2 FYNNEI. CDR3 coding DNA: TGTGCCAGCAGTGGCGGCCTTCTTTACTATGGCTACACCTTC. This codes for CASSGGLLYYGYTF.

This clonotype was detected ten times or more. The chain recombines TRBV6-2 or TRBV6-3 with TRBJ2-2; no clear D gene. V was clipped by 0 bases and J by 5 bases, with 7 bases between them. The CDR3 runs 14 residues. The V gene's germline CDR1 is MNHEY and CDR2 SVGEGT. As DNA, the CDR3 is TGTGCCAGCAGTTACTCCGGTTCGACCGGGGAGCTGTTTTTT. It yields the protein CASSYSGSTGELFF.

This clonotype was observed a handful of times. This chain joins TRBV28 and TRBJ2-7; 8 bases are a match to TRBD1. Germline CDR1 is MDHEN and CDR2 is SYDVKM. The CDR3 totals 14 residues. The V segment lost 8 bases and the J segment 2 bases; nucleotides outside the gene matches: 8. This chain's CDR3 is CASLPRDRTYEQYF. The CDR3 DNA reads TGTGCCAGCCTACCCCGGGACAGGACCTACGAGCAGTACTTC.

The chain joins TRBV6-4 to TRBJ1-1; no reliable D call. The CDR3 spans 13 residues. Germline CDR1 and CDR2: MRHNA and SNTAGT. V was trimmed by 7 bases and J by 2 bases, leaving 11 bases between them. The CDR3 region is CASKEYTNTEAFF. CDR3 in DNA: TGTGCCAGCAAAGAGTACACTAACACTGAAGCTTTCTTT.

This clonotype has only a few counts. The genes are TRBV28 and TRBJ1-5; 9 bases align to TRBD1. This CDR3 is 16 amino acids long. In germline, CDR1 is MDHEN, CDR2 SYDVKM. V shed 3 bases and J 2 bases; nucleotides not matched to a gene: 5. The CDR3 DNA is TGTGCCAGCAGTTTTAGAGGACAGGGGCGCAATCAGCCCCAGCATTTT. Amino acid sequence: CASSFRGQGRNQPQHF.

For the CDR3, the DNA is TGTGCCAGCAGTGAAGCGACTCCTGTTCGTGGCAATTCACCCCTCCACTTT. This sequence encodes CASSEATPVRGNSPLHF. The chain joins TRBV2 to TRBJ1-6; D is undetermined. V was clipped by 0 bases and J by 7 bases, with 16 bases between them. The germline V gene has CDR1 SNHLY and CDR2 FYNNEI. The CDR3 has 17 amino acids.

This clonotype was found a few times. The J gene is TRBJ2-7, the V gene TRBV11-2; D is ambiguous. CDR1 and CDR2 (germline): SGHAT, FQNNGV. V lost 0 bases to trimming and J lost 2 bases, with 8 bases between them. The CDR3 consists of 14 residues. The CDR3 loop reads CASSLDRLTYEQYF. Written as DNA, the CDR3 is TGTGCCAGCAGCTTAGACAGGCTGACCTACGAGCAGTACTTC. Using reference TRBV11-2 and TRBJ2-7 for the parts outside the CDR3, the full variable domain is EAGVAQSPRYKIIEKRQSVAFWCNPISGHATLYWYQQILGQGPKLLIQFQNNGVVDDSQLPKDRFSAERLKGVDSTLKIQPAKLEDSAVYLCASSLDRLTYEQYFGPGTRLTVT.

The chain couples TRBV12-3 or TRBV12-4 to TRBJ2-7; TRBD1 matches at 11 bases. V was clipped by 7 bases and J by 0 bases; unmatched bases: 8. The CDR3 contains 16 residues. In DNA form, the CDR3 reads TGTGCCAGCAAATTCCCGGGACAGGGGGACTCCTACGAGCAGTACTTC. This translates into CASKFPGQGDSYEQYF.

Many counts were recorded for this clonotype. V gene TRBV6-5 combines with J gene TRBJ1-2; the D is unclear. Germline-derived CDR1 and CDR2 are MNHEY and SVGAGI. Trimming took off 5 bases at V and 8 bases at J, with 18 bases between the two ends. The CDR3 runs 14 residues. CDR3 amino acids: CASSPSPQARGYTF. The CDR3 DNA is TGTGCCAGCAGTCCTTCTCCTCAGGCTCGCGGCTACACCTTC.

This rearrangement joins TRBV6-2 or TRBV6-3 to TRBJ2-2, with 9 bases matching TRBD2. Germline-derived CDR1 and CDR2 are MNHEY and SVGEGT. Trimming cost V 0 bases and J 4 bases; bases outside gene matches: 3. The CDR3 extends over 16 amino acids. CDR3 sequence (DNA): TGTGCCAGCAGTTACTCTAGCGGGAGAGGCACCGGGGAGCTGTTTTTT. This translates into CASSYSSGRGTGELFF.

The rearrangement joins TRBV28 to TRBJ1-5; no reliable D call. Trimming removed 5 bases from V and 1 base from J, with 12 bases in between. This CDR3 spans 15 amino acids. Germline values: CDR1 MDHEN, CDR2 SYDVKM. The CDR3 reads CASSGVGGSNQPQHF. The CDR3 nucleotides read TGTGCCAGCAGTGGGGTAGGAGGAAGCAATCAGCCCCAGCATTTT.

The chain links TRBV30 to TRBJ1-1; D is uncertain. This CDR3 has 13 residues. Germline V gene lookup returns CDR1 GTSNPN and CDR2 SVGIG (reference sequence). The V gene lost 4 bases and the J gene lost 6 bases, with 15 bases spanning the gap. CDR3 DNA sequence: TGTGCCTGGAAGGTAGGCGAGGGTCCTGAAGCTTTCTTT. Translating gives CAWKVGEGPEAFF.

Only one count was recorded for this clonotype. The J gene is TRBJ2-7, the V gene TRBV7-2, with TRBD1 matching 9 bases. The V segment lost 4 bases and the J segment 3 bases; nucleotides outside the gene matches: 7. CDR3 size: 15 residues. The germline CDR1 and CDR2 sequences are SGHTA and FQGNSA. CDR3 protein: CASSSGQGLFYEQYF. The CDR3 bases are TGTGCCAGCAGCTCAGGACAGGGGTTATTCTACGAGCAGTACTTC.

This clonotype showed up many times. The genes are TRBV19 and TRBJ1-1, with 7 bases fitting TRBD1. V trimming: 5 bases; J trimming: 4 bases; junction bases outside the gene matches: 4. The CDR3 loop spans 13 amino acids. CDR1 and CDR2 (germline): LNHDA, SQIVND (reference sequence). This CDR3 reads CASSAYRGTEAFF. The CDR3 DNA is TGTGCCAGTAGTGCCTACAGGGGCACTGAAGCTTTCTTT.

Many counts were recorded for this clonotype. The rearrangement uses TRBV12-3 or TRBV12-4 and TRBJ2-7; the D call may be TRBD1 or TRBD2 (5 bases each). V was shortened by 6 bases and J by 0 bases, with 15 bases between the two germline ends. The CDR3 is 15 amino acids. CDR3 in amino acids: CASRPTGRLSYEQYF. CDR3 coding DNA: TGTGCCAGCAGGCCAACGGGACGGCTCTCCTACGAGCAGTACTTC.

This clonotype was counted many times. The chain combines TRBV20-1 with TRBJ1-5; 10 positions match TRBD1. The CDR3 totals 16 residues. J gave up 6 bases and V 1 base, and 9 bases lay outside the gene matches. Germline CDR1 reads DFQATT; CDR2 reads SNEGSKA (reference sequence). CDR3 in DNA: TGCAGTGCTAGAGCAGTAGGACAGGGGGTTTTTCAGCCCCAGCATTTT. Translation gives CSARAVGQGVFQPQHF.

This clonotype occurred a few times. The chain is built from TRBV6-1 and TRBJ1-2; tentative D call: TRBD1 (5 bases). In germline, CDR1 is MNHNS, CDR2 SASEGT. This CDR3 comprises 15 residues. V was trimmed by 5 bases and J by 3 bases, leaving 16 bases between them. The DNA for the CDR3 is TGTGCCAGCAGTCGTAGCGGGGCGGGGTACTATGGCTACACCTTC. This encodes CASSRSGAGYYGYTF.

This clonotype has just a few counts. The chain employs TRBV11-2 and TRBJ1-2; D unresolved. The CDR3 spans 11 residues. Germline V CDR1 and CDR2: SGHAT, FQNNGV. The V end was cut by 8 bases, the J end by 3 bases, with 7 bases between. CDR3 sequence reads: CASAVHYGYTF. The CDR3 nucleotides read TGTGCCAGCGCCGTTCACTATGGCTACACCTTC.